These 18 T cell receptor beta chains share one sample of origin, sequenced in a study of blood T cell repertoires in COVID-19 (dated by TCRdb to 2020 to 2021). Library preparation employed the immunoSEQ multiplex PCR assay. TCRdb took over this immuneACCESS table, retaining in-frame rearrangements with V and J assigned. Such tables are incomplete; in checked studies, under half of the missing clones stem from an unresolved V gene, and the remainder is unexplained. The sample yields about 140,000 clones; around 90% were counted once. Together, the top ten hold around 10% of the sample. Sequencing was done on a sample of peripheral blood. The source is a woman over 75 with acute or convalescent COVID-19.

The chain joins TRBV6-5 to TRBJ2-4; 9 bases fit TRBD1. This CDR3 is 12 amino acids long. With V trimmed by 6 bases and J by 6 bases, 0 bases remained unmatched. Germline V CDR1 and CDR2: MNHEY, SVGAGI. CDR3 in amino acids: CASRQGANIQYF. DNA of the CDR3: TGTGCCAGCAGACAGGGGGCAAACATTCAGTACTTC.

V is TRBV6-5 and J is TRBJ1-1; D is possibly TRBD1 (5 bases). The germline CDR1 and CDR2 sequences are MNHEY and SVGAGI. The V gene lost 0 bases and the J gene lost 5 bases, with 13 bases spanning the gap. There are 15 residues in the CDR3. The CDR3 DNA reads TGTGCCAGCAGTTACTCCGGGCAGGGTAGGACTGAAGCTTTCTTT. Amino acid sequence: CASSYSGQGRTEAFF.

The chain joins TRBV20-1 to TRBJ2-7; D is undetermined. The germline V gene encodes CDR1 DFQATT and CDR2 SNEGSKA (reference sequence). Trimming removed 3 bases from V and 0 bases from J, with 12 bases in between. The CDR3 is 14 residues long. For the CDR3, the DNA is TGCAGTGCTAGTCCTCGTTTTTTCTCCTACGAGCAGTACTTC. Its translation: CSASPRFFSYEQYF.

The chain carries TRBV5-1 and TRBJ1-2; 10 positions match TRBD1. The ends lost 3 bases at V and 12 bases at J; junction bases unmatched: 11. Germline CDR1 and CDR2: SGHRS and YFSETQ. CDR3 length: 14 amino acids. The CDR3 region is CASSSAGTGETDTF. The CDR3, as DNA: TGCGCCAGCAGCTCCGCCGGGACAGGGGAAACAGACACCTTC. Using reference TRBV5-1 and TRBJ1-2 for the parts outside the CDR3, the full variable domain is KAGVTQTPRYLIKTRGQQVTLSCSPISGHRSVSWYQQTPGQGLQFLFEYFSETQRNKGNFPGRFSGRQFSNSRSEMNVSTLELGDSALYLCASSSAGTGETDTFGSGTRLTVV.

The chain links TRBV15 to TRBJ2-2, with D uncertain. CDR1 is LNHNV and CDR2 is YYDKDF in the germline V gene (reference sequence). The V and J ends lost 3 bases and 5 bases respectively, with 4 bases between them. This CDR3 region has 12 residues. The CDR3 loop reads CATSRETGELFF. The CDR3 DNA is TGTGCCACCAGCAGGGAGACCGGGGAGCTGTTTTTT.

The chain recombines TRBV9 with TRBJ1-1, with no clear D. This CDR3 is 13 amino acids long. CDR1 is SGDLS, CDR2 YYNGEE, per germline. V was trimmed by 5 bases and J by 3 bases, leaving 11 bases between them. CDR3 nucleotides: TGTGCCAGCAGTGTAAGCTTGGACACTGAAGCTTTCTTT. Encoded protein: CASSVSLDTEAFF. Based on the CDR3 plus reference TRBV9 and TRBJ1-1, the full variable domain is DSGVTQTPKHLITATGQRVTLRCSPRSGDLSVYWYQQSLDQGLQFLIQYYNGEERAKGNILERFSAQQFPDLHSELNLSSLELGDSALYFCASSVSLDTEAFFGQGTRLTVV.

V gene TRBV7-2 combines with J gene TRBJ1-2, with a tentative D call TRBD1 (6 bases). CDR1 is SGHTA and CDR2 is FQGNSA in the germline V gene. The CDR3 loop spans 13 amino acids. Trimming removed 3 bases from V and 4 bases from J, with 9 bases in between. CDR3 DNA sequence: TGTGCCAGCAGCTTTGACAGGTCCTATGGCTACACCTTC. Encoded protein: CASSFDRSYGYTF.

Of note for this clone: At one of its ends the junction is not consistent with the germline gene, which may arise from a read error. V usage is TRBV7-2 and J usage is TRBJ2-1; 12 bases align to TRBD2. Germline V gene lookup returns CDR1 SGHTA and CDR2 FQGNSA. This CDR3 region has 15 residues. The CDR3 nucleotides are TGTGCCAGCAGATTAGGGACTAGCGGGTACAATGAGCAGTTCTTC. This encodes CASRLGTSGYNEQFF.

This clone showed up just a few times. V usage is TRBV27 and J usage is TRBJ2-3; the match to TRBD1 covers 7 bases. J was trimmed by 1 base and V by 2 bases; bases with no gene match: 6. Germline assignment: CDR1 MNHEY and CDR2 SMNVEV (reference sequence). CDR3 length: 16 amino acids. The DNA for the CDR3 is TGTGCCAGCAGTTTACTGACAGGGCTTCGCACAGATACGCAGTATTTT. Its protein is CASSLLTGLRTDTQYF.

The V and J genes are TRBV5-6 and TRBJ1-2; 8 positions agree with TRBD1. Germline V lookup: CDR1 SGHDT, CDR2 YYEEEE. This CDR3 spans 15 amino acids. V gave up 1 base and J gave up 4 bases; unmatched junction bases: 6. The CDR3 region has the DNA TGTGCCAGCAGCTTGTTCCGGGACAGGATCTATGGCTACACCTTC. Encoded protein: CASSLFRDRIYGYTF. Full variable domain (missing parts from reference TRBV5-6 and TRBJ1-2): DAGVTQSPTHLIKTRGQQVTLRCSPKSGHDTVSWYQQALGQGPQFIFQYYEEEERQRGNFPDRFSGHQFPNYSSELNVNALLLGDSALYLCASSLFRDRIYGYTFGSGTRLTVV.

The chain links TRBV27 to TRBJ2-4, with D possibly matching TRBD1 (6 bases). Germline loops: CDR1 MNHEY, CDR2 SMNVEV (reference sequence). V lost 9 bases and J 0 bases, leaving 18 bases between the germline ends. The CDR3 extends over 16 amino acids. The CDR3: CASSRTVILAKNIQYF. CDR3 nucleotide sequence: TGTGCCAGTTCCCGGACAGTTATTTTAGCCAAAAACATTCAGTACTTC.

The chain combines TRBV30 with TRBJ2-2; 7 bases match TRBD2. Germline CDR1 GTSNPN, CDR2 SVGIG (reference sequence). This CDR3 has 14 residues. Unmatched junction bases numbered 8, after V lost 8 bases and J lost 2 bases. The CDR3 bases are TGTGCCAGTCTAGCGGACCTAAACACCGGGGAGCTGTTTTTT. Its protein is CASLADLNTGELFF.

The table lists this clone with a count of one. The gene calls are TRBV7-3 and TRBJ2-7; TRBD2 agrees at 7 bases. The ends lost 0 bases at V and 7 bases at J; junction bases unmatched: 3. There are 13 residues in the CDR3. Germline loops: CDR1 SGHTA, CDR2 FQGTGA. DNA of the CDR3: TGTGCCAGCAGCTTAACGCCGGGAGGAGAGCAGTACTTC. This encodes CASSLTPGGEQYF.

This clone appeared once. The CDR3 protein is CASSLRQGASYGYTF. CDR3 coding DNA: TGTGCCAGCAGCCTCCGACAGGGGGCTAGCTATGGCTACACCTTC. This chain connects TRBV7-8 to TRBJ1-2; 10 bases are a match to TRBD1. With V trimmed by 5 bases and J by 4 bases, 7 bases remained unmatched. CDR1 is SGHVS and CDR2 is FQNEAQ in the germline V gene. This CDR3 is 15 amino acids long.

Only one count was recorded for this clone. The chain joins TRBV6-5 to TRBJ1-2; D gene ambiguous. V was trimmed by 0 bases and J by 8 bases, leaving 13 bases between them. The germline V gene encodes CDR1 MNHEY and CDR2 SVGAGI. This CDR3 is built from 14 residues. CDR3: CASSYSDPPGGYTF. CDR3 coding DNA: TGTGCCAGCAGTTACTCGGACCCCCCGGGAGGCTACACCTTC.

This rearrangement joins TRBV2 to TRBJ2-2, with D perhaps matching TRBD2 (6 bases). Trimming removed 9 bases from V and 5 bases from J, with 7 bases in between. CDR3 length: 11 residues. Germline loops: CDR1 SNHLY, CDR2 FYNNEI. CDR3 DNA sequence: TGTGCCAGAGGAGGGACCGGGGAGCTGTTTTTT. Protein: CARGGTGELFF.

The CDR3 DNA reads as TGTGCCAGTATTGACTGGAGGGGGGGTACCAATGAAAAACTGTTTTTT. The encoded protein is CASIDWRGGTNEKLFF. The chain uses TRBV19 and TRBJ1-4, with D maybe TRBD1 (6 bases). CDR1 and CDR2 (germline): LNHDA, SQIVND (reference sequence). V was cut by 7 bases and J by 5 bases, with 20 bases left in between. This CDR3 has 16 amino acids.

V and J are TRBV5-4 and TRBJ2-1; perhaps TRBD2 as D (6 bases). The CDR3 is made up of 10 amino acids. Per the germline V gene, CDR1 is SGHNT and CDR2 is YYREEE (reference sequence). Trimming stripped 7 bases from V and 8 bases from J, with 7 bases between. The CDR3 spells CASGGDEQFF. CDR3 DNA sequence: TGTGCCAGCGGAGGGGATGAGCAGTTCTTC.